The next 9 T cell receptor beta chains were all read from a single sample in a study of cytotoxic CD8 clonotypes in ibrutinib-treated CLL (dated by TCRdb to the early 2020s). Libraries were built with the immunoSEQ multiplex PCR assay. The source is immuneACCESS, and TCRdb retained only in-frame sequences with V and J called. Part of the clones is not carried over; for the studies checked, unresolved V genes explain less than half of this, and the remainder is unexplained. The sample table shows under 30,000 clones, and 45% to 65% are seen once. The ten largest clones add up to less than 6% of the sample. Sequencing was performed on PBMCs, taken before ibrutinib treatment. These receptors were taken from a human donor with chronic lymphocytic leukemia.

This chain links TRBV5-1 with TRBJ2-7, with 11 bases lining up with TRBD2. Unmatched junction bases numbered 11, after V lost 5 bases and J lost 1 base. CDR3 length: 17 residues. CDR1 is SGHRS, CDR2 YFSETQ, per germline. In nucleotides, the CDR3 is TGCGCCAGCAGAACCCACCTCACTAGCGGGAGTTCCTACGAGCAGTACTTC. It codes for CASRTHLTSGSSYEQYF.

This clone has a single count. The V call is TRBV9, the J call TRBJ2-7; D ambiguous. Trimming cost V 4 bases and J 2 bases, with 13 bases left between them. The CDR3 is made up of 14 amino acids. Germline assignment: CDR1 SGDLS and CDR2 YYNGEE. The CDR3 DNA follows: TGTGCCAGCAGCCCCCCGGGCCGACCCTACGAGCAGTACTTC. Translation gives CASSPPGRPYEQYF. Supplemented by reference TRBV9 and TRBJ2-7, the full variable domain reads DSGVTQTPKHLITATGQRVTLRCSPRSGDLSVYWYQQSLDQGLQFLIQYYNGEERAKGNILERFSAQQFPDLHSELNLSSLELGDSALYFCASSPPGRPYEQYFGPGTRLTVT.

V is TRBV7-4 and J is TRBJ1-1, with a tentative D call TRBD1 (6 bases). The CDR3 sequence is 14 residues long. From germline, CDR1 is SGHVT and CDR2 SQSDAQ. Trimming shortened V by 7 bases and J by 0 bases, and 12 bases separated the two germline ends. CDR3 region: CASTHRALNTEAFF. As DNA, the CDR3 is TGTGCCAGCACACACAGGGCCCTGAACACTGAAGCTTTCTTT.

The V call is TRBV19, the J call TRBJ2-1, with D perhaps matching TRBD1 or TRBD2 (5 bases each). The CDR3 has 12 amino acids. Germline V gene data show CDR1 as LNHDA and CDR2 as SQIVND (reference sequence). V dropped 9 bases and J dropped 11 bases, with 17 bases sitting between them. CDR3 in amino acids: CASLAARGQQFF. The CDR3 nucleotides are TGTGCCAGCCTAGCAGCAAGGGGCCAGCAGTTCTTC.

CDR3 residues: CSVVSLAGYNEQFF. CDR3 nucleotides: TGCAGCGTTGTTTCACTAGCGGGATACAATGAGCAGTTCTTC. The V gene is TRBV29-1, the J gene TRBJ2-1, with 10 bases fitting TRBD2. From germline, CDR1 is SQVTM and CDR2 ANQGSEA. CDR3 length equals 14 residues. The V and J ends lost 4 bases and 4 bases, in that order; junction bases with no gene match: 4.

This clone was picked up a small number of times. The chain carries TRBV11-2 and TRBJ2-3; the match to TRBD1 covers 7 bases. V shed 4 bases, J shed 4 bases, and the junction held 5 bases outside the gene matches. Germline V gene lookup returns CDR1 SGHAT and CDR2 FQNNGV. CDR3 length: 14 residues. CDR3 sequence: CASSSDRVADTQYF. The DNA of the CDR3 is TGTGCCAGCAGCTCCGACAGGGTCGCAGATACGCAGTATTTT.

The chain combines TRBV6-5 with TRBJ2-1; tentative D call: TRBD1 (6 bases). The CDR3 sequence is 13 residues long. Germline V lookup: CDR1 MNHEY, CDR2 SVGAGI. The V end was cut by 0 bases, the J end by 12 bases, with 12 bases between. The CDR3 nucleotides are TGTGCCAGCAGTTACTCGAGACAGGAGGTGCAGTTCTTC. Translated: CASSYSRQEVQFF.

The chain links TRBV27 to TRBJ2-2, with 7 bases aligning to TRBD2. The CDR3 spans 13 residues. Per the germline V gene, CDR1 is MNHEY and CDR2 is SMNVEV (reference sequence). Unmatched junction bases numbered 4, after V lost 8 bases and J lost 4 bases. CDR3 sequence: CASRPGGTGELFF. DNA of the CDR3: TGTGCCAGCCGTCCGGGGGGCACCGGGGAGCTGTTTTTT.

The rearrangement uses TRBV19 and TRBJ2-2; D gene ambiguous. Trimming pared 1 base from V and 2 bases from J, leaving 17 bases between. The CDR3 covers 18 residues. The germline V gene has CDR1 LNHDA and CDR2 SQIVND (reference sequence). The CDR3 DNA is TGTGCCAGTAGTATAGCCAAGACCTACTACTTCAACACCGGGGAGCTGTTTTTT. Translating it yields CASSIAKTYYFNTGELFF.